This T cell receptor beta chain was documented in a study of CD8 T cells in Susac syndrome. Random hexamers served to reverse transcribe roughly 0.5 to 1 ug RNA. The CDR3 of TCR beta was amplified by immunoSEQ multiplex PCR across 54 Vbeta and 13 Jbeta. TCRdb re-analysed the immunoSEQ multiplex PCR reads in MiXCR, keeping a single row per CDR3 protein. The repertoire consists of about 190,000 distinct CDR3 sequences, with about 93% occurring once and the leading ten covering around 0.096%. Healthy donors, matched for age and sex, constituted the control group. This clonotype was observed a few times. The germline CDR1 and CDR2 sequences are SEHNR and FQNEAQ (reference sequence). V was clipped by 1 base and J by 4 bases, with 8 bases between them. The CDR3 runs to 14 residues.

V gene TRBV7-9 combines with J gene TRBJ2-1; no clear D. Source material: CD4+ T cells from PBMCs. The clonotype originates from a human donor in good health. The CDR3 protein is CASSLDVGYNEQFF. The CDR3 region has the DNA TGTGCCAGCAGCTTAGATGTGGGTTACAATGAGCAGTTCTTC.